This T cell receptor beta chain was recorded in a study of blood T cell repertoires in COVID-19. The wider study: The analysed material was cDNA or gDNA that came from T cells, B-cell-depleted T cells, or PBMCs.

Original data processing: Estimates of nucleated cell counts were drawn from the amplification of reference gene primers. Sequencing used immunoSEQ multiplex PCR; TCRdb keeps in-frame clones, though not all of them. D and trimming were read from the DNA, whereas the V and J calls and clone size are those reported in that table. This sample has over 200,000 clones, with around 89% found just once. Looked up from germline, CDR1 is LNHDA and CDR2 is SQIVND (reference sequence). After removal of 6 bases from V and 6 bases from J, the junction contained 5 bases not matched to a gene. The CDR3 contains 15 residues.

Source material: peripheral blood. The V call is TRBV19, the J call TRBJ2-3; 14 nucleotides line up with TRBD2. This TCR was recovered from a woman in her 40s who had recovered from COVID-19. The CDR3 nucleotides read TGTGCCAGTAGCAAGACTAGCGGGAGGGCCGATACGCAGTATTTT. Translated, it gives CASSKTSGRADTQYF.